This T cell receptor beta chain was recovered during a study of cytomegalovirus exposure and HLA in healthy donors. Concerning this clone: The target antigen is unknown.

The donors (healthy individuals) were bone marrow donors. Study outcomes and limitations: Other equally common chains were less clonally expanded than HLA-associated TCR beta chains, a later analysis showed. At a 0.05 false discovery rate, a later analysis found some 18,000 TCR beta sequences to be associated with HLA alleles. In most subjects, TCR beta sequences reportedly gave accurate predictions of HLA-A and HLA-B alleles.

A multiplex PCR was run with 60 Vbeta primers and 13 Jbeta primers. Method: immunoSEQ multiplex PCR; TCRdb's copy keeps in-frame clones and lacks some. The profile shows 110,000 or so clones, under 80% of them singletons. The sequenced sample consisted of PBMCs. This TCR was recovered from a woman aged 40-49 years in good health and CMV-seropositive.

The CDR3 DNA reads as TGTGCCAGCAGATCTATGAAGGGACAGCACCAAGAGACCCAGTACTTC. It codes for CASRSMKGQHQETQYF. This chain uses TRBV2 with TRBJ2-5; 7 positions match TRBD1. V was pared by 6 bases and J by 0 bases, with 10 bases of the junction left unmatched. The CDR3 length is 16 residues. CDR1 and CDR2 (germline): SNHLY, FYNNEI.